The 12 T cell receptor beta chains presented below share a single source sample, sequenced in a study of cytomegalovirus exposure and HLA in healthy donors. The PCR had 60 Vbeta and 13 Jbeta primers. Data came from immunoSEQ multiplex PCR; TCRdb stores just in-frame clones and leaves some out. The listing records about 130,000 clones. Sample: PBMCs. Receptor source: a woman aged 55-70 years in good health and CMV-seronegative.

This chain uses TRBV4-1 with TRBJ2-5; 9 bases align to TRBD1. The CDR3 runs to 16 residues. Germline loops: CDR1 MGHRA, CDR2 YSYEKL. The J segment lost 4 bases and the V segment lost 6 bases, leaving 12 bases of the junction unmatched. The CDR3 coding sequence is TGCGCCAGCAGTCGGAGTGACGCGGGACAGGGAGAGACCCAGTACTTC. Its protein product is CASSRSDAGQGETQYF.

The chain is built from TRBV4-1 and TRBJ2-7; the match to TRBD1 covers 8 bases. V shed 5 bases, J shed 0 bases, and the junction held 9 bases outside the gene matches. CDR3 length equals 16 residues. Per the germline V gene, CDR1 is MGHRA and CDR2 is YSYEKL. CDR3 sequence: CASSKAITGGSYEQYF. Here the CDR3 DNA reads TGCGCCAGCAGCAAAGCCATCACAGGGGGCTCCTACGAGCAGTACTTC.

V gene TRBV7-3 combines with J gene TRBJ2-1, with 8 bases identical to TRBD2. V trimming: 2 bases; J trimming: 10 bases; junction bases outside the gene matches: 10. CDR1 SGHTA and CDR2 FQGTGA come from the germline V gene. The CDR3 runs 15 residues. Here the CDR3 reads CASSLEAGDLSEQFF. In nucleotides, the CDR3 is TGTGCCAGCAGCTTAGAAGCGGGAGATTTGTCAGAGCAGTTCTTC.

The rearrangement joins TRBV5-1 to TRBJ2-1; 7 nucleotides agree with TRBD1. CDR1 is SGHRS and CDR2 is YFSETQ in the germline V gene. The CDR3 runs to 16 residues. Losses at the gene ends were 0 bases for V and 3 bases for J; bases not matched to a gene: 6. CDR3 DNA sequence: TGCGCCAGCAGCTTGGCTAGGGACAGCCTCTACAATGAGCAGTTCTTC. This codes for CASSLARDSLYNEQFF.

The CDR3 nucleotides read TGTGCCAGTAGACAGGGGGCATCAGGGGCCAACGTCCTGACTTTC. Protein sequence: CASRQGASGANVLTF. The chain recombines TRBV19 with TRBJ2-6; 9 bases are shared with TRBD1. J gave up 4 bases and V 6 bases, and 4 bases lay outside the gene matches. Germline CDR1 reads LNHDA; CDR2 reads SQIVND (reference sequence). The CDR3 runs to 15 residues.

The genes are TRBV6-6 and TRBJ2-5; TRBD1 matches at 7 bases. Germline assignment: CDR1 MNHNY and CDR2 SVGAGI (reference sequence). The CDR3 extends over 14 amino acids. Unmatched junction bases numbered 2, after V lost 2 bases and J lost 2 bases. The CDR3 reads CASSYPGQQETQYF. CDR3 nucleotide sequence: TGTGCCAGCAGTTACCCGGGACAGCAAGAGACCCAGTACTTC.

The chain has TRBV4-1 and TRBJ2-7; the D is unclear. The CDR3 is made up of 13 amino acids. The V gene's germline CDR1 is MGHRA and CDR2 YSYEKL. Trimming stripped 2 bases from V and 3 bases from J, with 8 bases between. The CDR3 protein is CASSQNRYYEQYF. CDR3 sequence (DNA): TGCGCCAGCAGCCAAAACAGATACTACGAGCAGTACTTC.

This sequence joins TRBV21-1 and TRBJ1-1; the D call TRBD1 from the table was never checked on the DNA. TRBV21-1 represents a pseudogene. CDR3 length: 15 amino acids. The CDR3 DNA sequence: TGTGCCAGCAGCACGCCAGGACAGGCGAACACTGAAGCTTTCTTT. Its protein is CASSTPGQANTEAFF.

The chain links TRBV6-5 to TRBJ2-5, with 7 nucleotides matching TRBD2. J gave up 2 bases and V 0 bases, and 3 bases lay outside the gene matches. CDR1 and CDR2 from the germline V gene are MNHEY and SVGAGI. The CDR3 covers 15 residues. The CDR3 nucleotides are TGTGCCAGCAGTTACTCGAGCGGGGTTCAAGAGACCCAGTACTTC. This gives the protein CASSYSSGVQETQYF.

The CDR3 loop reads CASSLGEWGLNTEAFF. The CDR3 DNA reads TGCGCCAGCAGCTTGGGGGAGTGGGGGCTGAACACTGAAGCTTTCTTT. The chain uses TRBV5-1 and TRBJ1-1; D is possibly TRBD1 (6 bases). CDR1 and CDR2 (germline): SGHRS, YFSETQ. V lost 0 bases and J lost 0, with 12 bases in between. The CDR3 runs 16 residues.

The chain employs TRBV5-1 and TRBJ1-2, with 10 nucleotides matching TRBD1. Looked up from germline, CDR1 is SGHRS and CDR2 is YFSETQ. The CDR3 loop spans 14 amino acids. The V gene end was trimmed by 2 bases and the J gene end by 7 bases; junction bases not matched to a gene: 5. The CDR3 DNA sequence: TGCGCCAGCAGCTTACGACAGGGGGCTCGTGGCTACACCTTC. Protein: CASSLRQGARGYTF.

The V call is TRBV2, the J call TRBJ2-5; no reliable D call. Germline loops: CDR1 SNHLY, CDR2 FYNNEI. The CDR3 has 13 residues. The V gene lost 6 bases and the J gene lost 4 bases, with 12 bases spanning the gap. The DNA of the CDR3 is TGTGCCAGCAGCAGGTTAACTCGAGAGACCCAGTACTTC. It codes for CASSRLTRETQYF.